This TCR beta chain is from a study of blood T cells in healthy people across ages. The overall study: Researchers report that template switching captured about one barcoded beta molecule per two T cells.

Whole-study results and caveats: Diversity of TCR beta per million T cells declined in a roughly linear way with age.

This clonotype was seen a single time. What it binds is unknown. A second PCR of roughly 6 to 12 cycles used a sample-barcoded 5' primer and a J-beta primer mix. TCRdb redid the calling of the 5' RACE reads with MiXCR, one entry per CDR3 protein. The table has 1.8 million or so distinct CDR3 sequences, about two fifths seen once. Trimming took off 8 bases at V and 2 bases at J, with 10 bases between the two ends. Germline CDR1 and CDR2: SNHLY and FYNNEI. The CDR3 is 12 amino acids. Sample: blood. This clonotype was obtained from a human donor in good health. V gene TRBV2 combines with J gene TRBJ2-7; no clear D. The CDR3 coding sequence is TGTGCCAGCTGGTTACGGACCTACGAGCAGTACTTC. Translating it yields CASWLRTYEQYF.